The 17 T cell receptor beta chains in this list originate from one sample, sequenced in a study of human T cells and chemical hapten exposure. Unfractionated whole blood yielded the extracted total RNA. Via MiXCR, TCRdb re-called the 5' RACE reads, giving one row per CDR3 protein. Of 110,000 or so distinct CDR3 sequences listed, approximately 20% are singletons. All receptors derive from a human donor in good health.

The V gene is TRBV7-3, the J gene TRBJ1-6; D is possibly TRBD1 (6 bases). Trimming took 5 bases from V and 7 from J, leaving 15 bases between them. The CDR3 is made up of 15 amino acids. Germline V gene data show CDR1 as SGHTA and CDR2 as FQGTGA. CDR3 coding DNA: TGTGCCAGCAGCCTGGACAGCGAGTTGAATTCACCCCTCCACTTT. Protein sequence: CASSLDSELNSPLHF.

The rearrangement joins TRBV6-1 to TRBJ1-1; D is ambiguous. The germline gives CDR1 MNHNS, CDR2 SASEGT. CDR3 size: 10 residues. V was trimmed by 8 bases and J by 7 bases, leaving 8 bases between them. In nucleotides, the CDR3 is TGTGCCAGCTCAAGAATTGAAGCTTTCTTT. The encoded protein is CASSRIEAFF.

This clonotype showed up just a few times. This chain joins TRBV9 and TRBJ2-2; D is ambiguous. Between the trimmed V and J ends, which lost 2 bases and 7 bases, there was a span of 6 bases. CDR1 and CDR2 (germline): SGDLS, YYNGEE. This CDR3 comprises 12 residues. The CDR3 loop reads CASSVPLGELFF. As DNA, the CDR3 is TGTGCCAGCAGCGTGCCACTCGGGGAGCTGTTTTTT.

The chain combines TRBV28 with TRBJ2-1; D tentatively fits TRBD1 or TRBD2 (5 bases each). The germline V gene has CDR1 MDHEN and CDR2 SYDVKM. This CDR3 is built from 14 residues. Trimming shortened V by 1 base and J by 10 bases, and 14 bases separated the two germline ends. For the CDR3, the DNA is TGTGCCAGCAGTTTATCATCCGGGACCCTCGAGCAGTTCTTC. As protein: CASSLSSGTLEQFF.

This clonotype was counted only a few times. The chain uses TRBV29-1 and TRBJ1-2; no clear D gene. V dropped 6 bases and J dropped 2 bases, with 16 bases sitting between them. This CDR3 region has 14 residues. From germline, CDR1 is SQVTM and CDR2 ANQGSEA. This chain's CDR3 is CSVPWAFGNYGYTF. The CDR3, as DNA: TGCAGCGTCCCCTGGGCTTTTGGCAACTATGGCTACACCTTC.

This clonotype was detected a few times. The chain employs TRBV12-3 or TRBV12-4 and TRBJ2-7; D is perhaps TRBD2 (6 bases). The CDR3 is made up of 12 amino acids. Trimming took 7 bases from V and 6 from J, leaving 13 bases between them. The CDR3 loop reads CASTWGDGEQYF. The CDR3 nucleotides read TGTGCCAGCACCTGGGGGGATGGCGAGCAGTACTTC.

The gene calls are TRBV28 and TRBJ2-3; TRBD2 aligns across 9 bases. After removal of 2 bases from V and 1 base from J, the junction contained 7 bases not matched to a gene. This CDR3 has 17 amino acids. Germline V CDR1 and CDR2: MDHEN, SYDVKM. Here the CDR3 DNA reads TGTGCCAGCAGTTTAGGTGCTAGCGGGACCCGCACAGATACGCAGTATTTT. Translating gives CASSLGASGTRTDTQYF.

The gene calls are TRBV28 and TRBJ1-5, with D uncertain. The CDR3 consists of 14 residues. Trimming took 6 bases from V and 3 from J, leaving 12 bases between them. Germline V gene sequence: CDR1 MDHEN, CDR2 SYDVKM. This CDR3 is CASRLGRINQPQHF. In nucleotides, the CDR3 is TGTGCCAGCAGACTCGGACGTATCAATCAGCCCCAGCATTTT.

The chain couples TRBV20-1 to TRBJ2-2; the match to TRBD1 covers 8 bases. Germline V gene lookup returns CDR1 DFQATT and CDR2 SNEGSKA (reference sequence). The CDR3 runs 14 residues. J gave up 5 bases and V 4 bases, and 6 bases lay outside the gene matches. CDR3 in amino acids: CSAITGGKTGELFF. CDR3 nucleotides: TGCAGTGCTATAACAGGGGGAAAAACCGGGGAGCTGTTTTTT.

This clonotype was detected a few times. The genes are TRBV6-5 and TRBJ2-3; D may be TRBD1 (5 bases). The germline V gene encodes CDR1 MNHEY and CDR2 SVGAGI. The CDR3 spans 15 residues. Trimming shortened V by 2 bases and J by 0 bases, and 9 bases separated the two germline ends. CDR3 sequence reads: CASSYVGDSTDTQYF. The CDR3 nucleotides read TGTGCCAGCAGTTACGTAGGGGATAGCACAGATACGCAGTATTTT.

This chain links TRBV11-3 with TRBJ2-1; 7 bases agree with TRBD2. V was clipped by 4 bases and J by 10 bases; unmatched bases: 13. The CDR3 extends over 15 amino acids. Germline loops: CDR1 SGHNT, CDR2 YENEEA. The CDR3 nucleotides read TGTGCCAGCAGCTCTCGGCGGGAAGGGAGGGCGGAGCAGTTCTTC. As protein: CASSSRREGRAEQFF.

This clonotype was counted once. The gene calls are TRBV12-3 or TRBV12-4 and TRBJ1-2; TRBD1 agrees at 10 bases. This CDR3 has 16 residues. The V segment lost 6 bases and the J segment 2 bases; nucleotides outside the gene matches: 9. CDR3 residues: CASRGTGQGVNYGYTF. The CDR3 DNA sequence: TGTGCCAGCAGGGGTACCGGACAGGGGGTGAACTATGGCTACACCTTC.

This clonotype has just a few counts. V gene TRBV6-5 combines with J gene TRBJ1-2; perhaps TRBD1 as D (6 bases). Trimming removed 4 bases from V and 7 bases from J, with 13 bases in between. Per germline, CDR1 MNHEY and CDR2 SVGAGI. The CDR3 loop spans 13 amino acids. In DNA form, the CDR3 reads TGTGCCAGCAGTTTCGAGACAGGTCGTGGCTACACCTTC. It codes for CASSFETGRGYTF.

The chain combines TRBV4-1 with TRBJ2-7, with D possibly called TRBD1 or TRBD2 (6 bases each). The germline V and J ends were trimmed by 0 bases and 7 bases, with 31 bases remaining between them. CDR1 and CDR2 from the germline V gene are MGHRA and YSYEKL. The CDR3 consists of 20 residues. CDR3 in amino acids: CASSQDGGPLGSRPSWEQYF. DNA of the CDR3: TGCGCCAGCAGCCAAGATGGGGGGCCCTTAGGTTCTAGACCCTCGTGGGAGCAGTACTTC.

DNA for the CDR3: TGTGCCAGCAGTTACTCATCCGTCCCCAATGAGCAGTTCTTC. Its translation: CASSYSSVPNEQFF. V usage is TRBV6-5 and J usage is TRBJ2-1; D is uncertain. Germline V gene data show CDR1 as MNHEY and CDR2 as SVGAGI. V was trimmed by 0 bases and J by 6 bases, leaving 9 bases between them. The CDR3 covers 14 residues.

CDR3 DNA sequence: TGTGCCAGCAGCGCGACAGGGGGCGTTAGCTCTGGGGCCAACGTCCTGACTTTC. It yields the protein CASSATGGVSSGANVLTF. V and J are TRBV9 and TRBJ2-6, with TRBD1 identical over 10 bases. V shed 3 bases and J 0 bases; nucleotides not matched to a gene: 6. The CDR3 spans 18 residues. Germline CDR1 and CDR2: SGDLS and YYNGEE.

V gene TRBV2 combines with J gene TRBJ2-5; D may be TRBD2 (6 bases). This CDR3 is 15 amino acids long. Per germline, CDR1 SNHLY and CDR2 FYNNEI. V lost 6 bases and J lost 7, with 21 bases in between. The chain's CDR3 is CASSPLASGSGTQYF. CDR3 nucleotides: TGTGCCAGCAGCCCTCTAGCGTCCGGTTCAGGGACCCAGTACTTC.